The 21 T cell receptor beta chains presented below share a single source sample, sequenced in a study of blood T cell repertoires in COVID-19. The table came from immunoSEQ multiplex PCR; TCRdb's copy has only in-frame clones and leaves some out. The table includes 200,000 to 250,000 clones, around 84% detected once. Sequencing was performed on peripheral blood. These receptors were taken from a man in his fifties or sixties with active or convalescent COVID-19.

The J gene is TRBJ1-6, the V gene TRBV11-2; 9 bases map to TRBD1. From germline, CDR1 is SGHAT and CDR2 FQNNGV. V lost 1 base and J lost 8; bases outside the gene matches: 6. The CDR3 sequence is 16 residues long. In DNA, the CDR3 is TGTGCCAGCAGCTTAGGACGGGACAGGGTATATTCACCCCTCCACTTT. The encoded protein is CASSLGRDRVYSPLHF.

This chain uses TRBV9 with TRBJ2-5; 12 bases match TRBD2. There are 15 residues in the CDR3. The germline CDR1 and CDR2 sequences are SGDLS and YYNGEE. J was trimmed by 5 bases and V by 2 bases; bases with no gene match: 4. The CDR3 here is CASSVTSGSGETQYF. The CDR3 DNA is TGTGCCAGCAGCGTGACTAGCGGGAGTGGGGAGACCCAGTACTTC.

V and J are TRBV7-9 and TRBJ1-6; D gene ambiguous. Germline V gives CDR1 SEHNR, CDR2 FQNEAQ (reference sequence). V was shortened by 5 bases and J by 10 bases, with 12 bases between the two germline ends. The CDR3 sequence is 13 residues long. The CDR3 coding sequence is TGTGCCAGCAGCGGCAGTAATGTATCACCCCTCCACTTT. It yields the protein CASSGSNVSPLHF.

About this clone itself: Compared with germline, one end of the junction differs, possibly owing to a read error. The CDR3 DNA is TGTGCCAGCAGTTACAATCTTGGGACAGGGAATGGGCAGTTCTTC. Translating it yields CASSYNLGTGNGQFF. This chain connects TRBV6-5 to TRBJ2-1; 9 positions match TRBD1. The germline V gene has CDR1 MNHEY and CDR2 SVGAGI. This CDR3 is built from 15 residues.

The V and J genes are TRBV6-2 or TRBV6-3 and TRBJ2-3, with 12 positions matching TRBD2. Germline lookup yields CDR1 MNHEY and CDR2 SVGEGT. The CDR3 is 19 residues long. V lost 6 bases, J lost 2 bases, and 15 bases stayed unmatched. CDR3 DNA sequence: TGTGCCAGCAGCCCTTACGCTTGGACTAGCGGGGACTACACAGATACGCAGTATTTT. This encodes CASSPYAWTSGDYTDTQYF.

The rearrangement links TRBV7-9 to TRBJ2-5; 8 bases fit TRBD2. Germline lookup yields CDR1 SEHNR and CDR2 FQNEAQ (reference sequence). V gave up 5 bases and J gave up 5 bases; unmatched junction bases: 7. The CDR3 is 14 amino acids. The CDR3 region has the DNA TGTGCCAGCAGCCCCCGGGGGGGCCGGGAGACCCAGTACTTC. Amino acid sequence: CASSPRGGRETQYF. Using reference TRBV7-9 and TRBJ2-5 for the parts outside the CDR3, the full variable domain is DTGVSQNPRHKITKRGQNVTFRCDPISEHNRLYWYRQTLGQGPEFLTYFQNEAQLEKSRLLSDRFSAERPKGSFSTLEIQRTEQGDSAMYLCASSPRGGRETQYFGPGTRLLVL.

The CDR3 nucleotides read TGCGCCAGCAGCCGCCGACTAGCGGGAGACGGCGACGAGCAGTACTTC. It is translated as CASSRRLAGDGDEQYF. This chain joins TRBV4-3 and TRBJ2-7; 12 bases fit TRBD2. The CDR3 loop spans 16 amino acids. Germline assignment: CDR1 LGHNA and CDR2 YSLEER. The V gene end was trimmed by 4 bases and the J gene end by 5 bases; junction bases not matched to a gene: 9.

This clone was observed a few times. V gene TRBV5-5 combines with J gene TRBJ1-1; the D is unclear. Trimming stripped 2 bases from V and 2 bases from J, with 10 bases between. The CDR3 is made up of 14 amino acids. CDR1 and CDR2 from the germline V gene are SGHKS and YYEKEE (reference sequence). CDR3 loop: CASSLLAPNTEAFF. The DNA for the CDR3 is TGTGCCAGCAGCTTATTAGCACCCAACACTGAAGCTTTCTTT.

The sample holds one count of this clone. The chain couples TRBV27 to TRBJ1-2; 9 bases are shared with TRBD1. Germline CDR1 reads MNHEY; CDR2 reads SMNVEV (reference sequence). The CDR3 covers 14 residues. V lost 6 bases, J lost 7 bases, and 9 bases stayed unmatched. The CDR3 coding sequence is TGTGCCAGCAGCCCGACAGGGGGGAAATTTGGCTACACCTTC. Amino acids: CASSPTGGKFGYTF.

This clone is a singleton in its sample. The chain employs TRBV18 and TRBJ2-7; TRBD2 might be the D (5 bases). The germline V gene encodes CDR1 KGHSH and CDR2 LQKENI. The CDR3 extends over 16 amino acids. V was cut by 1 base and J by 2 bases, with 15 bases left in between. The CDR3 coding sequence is TGTGCCAGCTCACCACTAAAGGGAGAAGACCCCTACGAGCAGTACTTC. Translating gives CASSPLKGEDPYEQYF.

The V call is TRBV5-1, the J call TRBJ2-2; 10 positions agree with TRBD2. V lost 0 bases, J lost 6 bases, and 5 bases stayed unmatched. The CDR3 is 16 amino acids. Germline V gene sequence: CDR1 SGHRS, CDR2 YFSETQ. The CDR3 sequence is CASSLGVSGRSGELFF. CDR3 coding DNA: TGCGCCAGCAGCTTGGGAGTTAGCGGGAGGTCCGGGGAGCTGTTTTTT.

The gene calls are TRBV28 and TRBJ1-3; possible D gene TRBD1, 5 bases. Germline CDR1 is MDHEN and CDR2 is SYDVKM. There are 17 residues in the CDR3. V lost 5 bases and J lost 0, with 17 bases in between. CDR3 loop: CASSGGGWTPSGNTIYF. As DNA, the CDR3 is TGTGCCAGCAGTGGGGGGGGTTGGACGCCCTCTGGAAACACCATATATTTT.

The CDR3 sequence: CASSSPGGLPVGTYNEQFF. Here the CDR3 DNA reads TGTGCCAGCAGCTCCCCCGGGGGGCTCCCGGTTGGGACCTACAATGAGCAGTTCTTC. This rearrangement joins TRBV5-8 to TRBJ2-1; D might be TRBD2 (7 bases). This CDR3 region has 19 residues. V lost 3 bases and J 2 bases, leaving 24 bases between the germline ends. Germline V gene sequence: CDR1 SGHTS, CDR2 YDEGEE.

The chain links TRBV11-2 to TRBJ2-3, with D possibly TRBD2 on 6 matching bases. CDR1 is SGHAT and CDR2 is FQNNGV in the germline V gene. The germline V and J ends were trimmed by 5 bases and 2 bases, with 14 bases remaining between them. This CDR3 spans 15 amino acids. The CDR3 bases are TGTGCCAGCAGCCTATCGGGACTGCACACAGATACGCAGTATTTT. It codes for CASSLSGLHTDTQYF.

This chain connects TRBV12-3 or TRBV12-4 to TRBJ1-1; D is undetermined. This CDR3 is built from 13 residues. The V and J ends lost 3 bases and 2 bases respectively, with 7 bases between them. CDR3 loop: CASSFQINTEAFF. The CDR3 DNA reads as TGTGCCAGCAGTTTTCAAATCAACACTGAAGCTTTCTTT.

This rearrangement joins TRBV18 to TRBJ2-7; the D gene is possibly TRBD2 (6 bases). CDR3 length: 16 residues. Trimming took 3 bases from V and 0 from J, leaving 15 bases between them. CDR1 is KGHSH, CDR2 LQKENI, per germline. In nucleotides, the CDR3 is TGTGCCAGCTCACCCCCCGGAGGGTTCCCCTCCTACGAGCAGTACTTC. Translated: CASSPPGGFPSYEQYF.

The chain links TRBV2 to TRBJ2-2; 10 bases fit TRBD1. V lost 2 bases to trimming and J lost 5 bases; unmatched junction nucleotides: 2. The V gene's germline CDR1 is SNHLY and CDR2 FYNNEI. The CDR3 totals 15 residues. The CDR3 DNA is TGTGCCAGCAGTGAACGGGACAGGGGAACCGGGGAGCTGTTTTTT. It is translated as CASSERDRGTGELFF.

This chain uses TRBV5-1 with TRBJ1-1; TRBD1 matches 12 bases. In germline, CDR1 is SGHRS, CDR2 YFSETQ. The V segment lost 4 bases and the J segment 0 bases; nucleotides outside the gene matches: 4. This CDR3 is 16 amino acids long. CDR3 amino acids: CASSDGTGGMNTEAFF. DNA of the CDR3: TGCGCCAGCAGCGACGGGACAGGGGGCATGAACACTGAAGCTTTCTTT. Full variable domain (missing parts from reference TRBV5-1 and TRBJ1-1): KAGVTQTPRYLIKTRGQQVTLSCSPISGHRSVSWYQQTPGQGLQFLFEYFSETQRNKGNFPGRFSGRQFSNSRSEMNVSTLELGDSALYLCASSDGTGGMNTEAFFGQGTRLTVV.

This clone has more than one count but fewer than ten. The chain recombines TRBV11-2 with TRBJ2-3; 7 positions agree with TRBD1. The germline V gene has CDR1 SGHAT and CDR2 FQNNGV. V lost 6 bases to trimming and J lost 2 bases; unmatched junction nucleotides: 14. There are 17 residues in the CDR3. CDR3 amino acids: CASRRDSPGDYTDTQYF. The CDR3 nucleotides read TGTGCCAGCAGGAGGGACAGTCCCGGCGATTACACAGATACGCAGTATTTT. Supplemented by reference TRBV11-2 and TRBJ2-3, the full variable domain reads EAGVAQSPRYKIIEKRQSVAFWCNPISGHATLYWYQQILGQGPKLLIQFQNNGVVDDSQLPKDRFSAERLKGVDSTLKIQPAKLEDSAVYLCASRRDSPGDYTDTQYFGPGTRLTVL.

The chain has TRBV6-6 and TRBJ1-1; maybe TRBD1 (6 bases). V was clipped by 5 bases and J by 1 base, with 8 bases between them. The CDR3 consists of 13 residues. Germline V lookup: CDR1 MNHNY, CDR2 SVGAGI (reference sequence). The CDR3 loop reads CASSRQENTEAFF. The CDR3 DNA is TGTGCCAGCAGTCGACAGGAGAACACTGAAGCTTTCTTT.

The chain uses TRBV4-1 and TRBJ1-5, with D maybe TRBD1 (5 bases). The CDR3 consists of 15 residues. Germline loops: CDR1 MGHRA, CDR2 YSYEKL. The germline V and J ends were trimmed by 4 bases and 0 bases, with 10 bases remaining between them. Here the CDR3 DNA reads TGCGCCAGCAGCCGACAGACGTATAGCAATCAGCCCCAGCATTTT. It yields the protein CASSRQTYSNQPQHF.